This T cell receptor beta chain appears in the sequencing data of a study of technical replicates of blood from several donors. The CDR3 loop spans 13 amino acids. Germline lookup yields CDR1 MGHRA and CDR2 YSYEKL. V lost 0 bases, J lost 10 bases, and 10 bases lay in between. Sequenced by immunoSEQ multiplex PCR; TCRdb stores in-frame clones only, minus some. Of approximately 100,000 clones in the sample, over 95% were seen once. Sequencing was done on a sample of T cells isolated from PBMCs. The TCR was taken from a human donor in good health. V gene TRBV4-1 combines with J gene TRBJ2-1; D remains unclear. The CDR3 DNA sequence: TGCGCCAGCAGCCAAGATTGGCGGAGAGAGCAGTTCTTC. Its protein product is CASSQDWRREQFF.